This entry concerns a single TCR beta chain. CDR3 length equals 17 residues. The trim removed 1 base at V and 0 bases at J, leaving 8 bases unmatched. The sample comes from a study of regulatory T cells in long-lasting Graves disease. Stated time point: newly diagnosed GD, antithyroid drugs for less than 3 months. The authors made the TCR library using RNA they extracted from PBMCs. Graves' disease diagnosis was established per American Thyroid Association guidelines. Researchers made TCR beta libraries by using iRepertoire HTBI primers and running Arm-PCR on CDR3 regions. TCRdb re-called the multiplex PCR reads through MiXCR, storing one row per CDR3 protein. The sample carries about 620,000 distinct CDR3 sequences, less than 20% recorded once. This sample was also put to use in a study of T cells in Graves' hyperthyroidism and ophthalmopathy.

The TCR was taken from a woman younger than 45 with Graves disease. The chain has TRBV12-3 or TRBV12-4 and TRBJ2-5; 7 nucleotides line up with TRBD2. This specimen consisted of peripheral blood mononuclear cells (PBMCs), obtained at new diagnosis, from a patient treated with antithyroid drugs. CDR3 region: CASSLGLGGGYQETQYF. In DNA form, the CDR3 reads TGTGCCAGCAGTTTAGGACTAGGCGGGGGATACCAAGAGACCCAGTACTTC.